Listed here is a single T cell receptor (beta chain). No antigen is known for it. The data derive from a study of vaccination and CD4 T cells after COVID-19. Cultured CD4+ T cell DNA was sequenced using the Oncomine TCR Beta short-read assay. TCRdb recomputed calls from the PCR reads with MiXCR, one row per CDR3 protein. The sample lists approximately 2,500 distinct CDR3 sequences; roughly a third were seen once. Treatment given: roughly 10-day PBMC culture with coronavirus spike peptide pools or control peptides (ViraFEST assay). This sequence was found in a human donor who had recovered from COVID-19. The sequencing sample was made of CD4+ T cells from blood, cultured in vitro.

The CDR3 coding sequence is TGTGCCAGCAGCTTGGAAGAGACCCAGTACTTC. The encoded protein is CASSLEETQYF. This sequence joins TRBV5-6 and TRBJ2-5; D remains ambiguous. The length of the CDR3 is 11 residues. V lost 0 bases, J lost 3 bases, and 0 bases lay in between. The germline V gene has CDR1 SGHDT and CDR2 YYEEEE.